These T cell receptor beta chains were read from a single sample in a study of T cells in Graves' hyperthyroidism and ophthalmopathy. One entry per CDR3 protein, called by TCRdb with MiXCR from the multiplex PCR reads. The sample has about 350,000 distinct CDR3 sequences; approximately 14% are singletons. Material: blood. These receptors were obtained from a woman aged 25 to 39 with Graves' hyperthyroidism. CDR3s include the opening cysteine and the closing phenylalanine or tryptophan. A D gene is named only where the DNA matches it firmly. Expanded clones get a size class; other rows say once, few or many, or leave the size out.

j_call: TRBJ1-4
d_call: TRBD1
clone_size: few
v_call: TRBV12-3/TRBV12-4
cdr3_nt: TGTGCCAGCAGGGTTGACAGGGGGCCGGAAAAACTGTTTTTT
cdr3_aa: CASRVDRGPEKLFF

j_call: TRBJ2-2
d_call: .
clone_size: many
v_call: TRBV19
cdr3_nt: TGTGCCAGTAAAACGGGAGTCGACACCGGGGAGCTGTTTTTT
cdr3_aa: CASKTGVDTGELFF

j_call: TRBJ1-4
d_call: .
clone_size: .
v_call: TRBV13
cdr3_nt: TGTGCCAGCAGCTTAGGACAGTCGGTCGGAAAACTGTTTTTT
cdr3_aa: CASSLGQSVGKLFF

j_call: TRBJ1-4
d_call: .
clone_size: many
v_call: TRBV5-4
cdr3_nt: TGTGCCAGCAGCTCGGGCGGTAATGAAAAACTGTTTTTT
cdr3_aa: CASSSGGNEKLFF

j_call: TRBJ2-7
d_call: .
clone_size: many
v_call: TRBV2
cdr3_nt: TGTGCCAGCAGTGAAGCGAGCAGGTACTCCTACGAGCAGTACTTC
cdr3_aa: CASSEASRYSYEQYF

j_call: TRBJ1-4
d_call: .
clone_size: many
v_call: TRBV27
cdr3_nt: TGTGCCAGCAGGCACGAGTTTGCAACTAATGAAAAACTGTTTTTT
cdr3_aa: CASRHEFATNEKLFF

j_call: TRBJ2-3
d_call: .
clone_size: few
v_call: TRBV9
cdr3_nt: TGTGCCAGCAGCGCCTACGAGCGCGATACGCAGTATTTT
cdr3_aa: CASSAYERDTQYF

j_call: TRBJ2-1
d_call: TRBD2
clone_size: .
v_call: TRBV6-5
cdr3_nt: TGTGCCAGCAGTTACTCGAAGGGAGGGCCTGTTCGGGGGGATGAGCAGTTCTTC
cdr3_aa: CASSYSKGGPVRGDEQFF

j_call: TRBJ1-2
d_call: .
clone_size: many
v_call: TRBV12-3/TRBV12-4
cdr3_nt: TGTGCCAGCAGTTTATCTGTCAAGGGCTATGGCTACACCTTC
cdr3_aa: CASSLSVKGYGYTF

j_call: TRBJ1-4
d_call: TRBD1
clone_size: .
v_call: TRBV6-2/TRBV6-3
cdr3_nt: TGTGCCAGCAGTTGGGACAGACATAATGAAAAACTGTTTTTT
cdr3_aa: CASSWDRHNEKLFF

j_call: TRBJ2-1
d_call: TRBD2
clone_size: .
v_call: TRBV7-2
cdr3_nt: TGTGCCAGCAGCTTAGCCATTTTGGGGACTAGCCTTACCGAGCAGTTCTTC
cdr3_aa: CASSLAILGTSLTEQFF

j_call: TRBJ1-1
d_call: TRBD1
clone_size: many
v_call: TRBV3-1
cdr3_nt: TGTGCCAGCAGCCCCAGGGGGGGGGACACTGAAGCTTTCTTT
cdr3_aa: CASSPRGGDTEAFF

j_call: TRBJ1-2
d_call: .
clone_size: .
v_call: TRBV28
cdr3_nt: TGTGCCAGCAGTTTGACCCCGGGAGACTACACCTTC
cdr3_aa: CASSLTPGDYTF

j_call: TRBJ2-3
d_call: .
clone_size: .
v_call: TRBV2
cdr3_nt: TGTGCCAGCAGTGAAGCGGCGGCAACGAGTGGCACAGATACGCGGTATTTT
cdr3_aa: CASSEAAATSGTDTRYF